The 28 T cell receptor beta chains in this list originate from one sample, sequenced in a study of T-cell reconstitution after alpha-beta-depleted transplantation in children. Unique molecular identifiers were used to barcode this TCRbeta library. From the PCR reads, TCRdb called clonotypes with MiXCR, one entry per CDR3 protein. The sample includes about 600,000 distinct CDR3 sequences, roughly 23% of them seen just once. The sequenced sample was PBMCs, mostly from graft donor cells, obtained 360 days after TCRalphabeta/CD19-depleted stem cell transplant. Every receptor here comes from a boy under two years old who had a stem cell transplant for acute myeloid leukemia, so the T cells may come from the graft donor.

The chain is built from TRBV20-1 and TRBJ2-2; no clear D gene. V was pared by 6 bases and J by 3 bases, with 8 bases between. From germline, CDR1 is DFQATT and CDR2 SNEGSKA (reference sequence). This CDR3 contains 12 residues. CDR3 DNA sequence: TGCAGTGCCAGACAAGACACCGGGGAGCTGTTTTTT. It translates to CSARQDTGELFF.

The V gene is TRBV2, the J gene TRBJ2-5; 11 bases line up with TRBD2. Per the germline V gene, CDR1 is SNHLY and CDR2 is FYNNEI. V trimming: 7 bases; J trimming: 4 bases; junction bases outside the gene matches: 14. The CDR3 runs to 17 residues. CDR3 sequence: CASNNPGLAAFGETQYF. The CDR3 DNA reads TGTGCCAGCAATAACCCGGGACTAGCGGCATTCGGAGAGACCCAGTACTTC.

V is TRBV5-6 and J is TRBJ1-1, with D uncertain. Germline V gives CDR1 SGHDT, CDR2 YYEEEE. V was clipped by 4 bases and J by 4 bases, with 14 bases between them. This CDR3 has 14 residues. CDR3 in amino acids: CASSVDFSLTEAFF. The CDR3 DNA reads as TGTGCCAGCAGCGTGGACTTCAGTCTCACTGAAGCTTTCTTT. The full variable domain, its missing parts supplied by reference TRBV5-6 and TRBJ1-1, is DAGVTQSPTHLIKTRGQQVTLRCSPKSGHDTVSWYQQALGQGPQFIFQYYEEEERQRGNFPDRFSGHQFPNYSSELNVNALLLGDSALYLCASSVDFSLTEAFFGQGTRLTVV.

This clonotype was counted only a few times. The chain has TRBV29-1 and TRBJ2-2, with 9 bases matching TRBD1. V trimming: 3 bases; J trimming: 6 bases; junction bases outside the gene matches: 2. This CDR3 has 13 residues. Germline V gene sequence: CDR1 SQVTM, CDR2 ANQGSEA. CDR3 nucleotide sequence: TGCAGCGTTGAGGGGACAGGGTCCGGGGAGCTGTTTTTT. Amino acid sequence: CSVEGTGSGELFF.

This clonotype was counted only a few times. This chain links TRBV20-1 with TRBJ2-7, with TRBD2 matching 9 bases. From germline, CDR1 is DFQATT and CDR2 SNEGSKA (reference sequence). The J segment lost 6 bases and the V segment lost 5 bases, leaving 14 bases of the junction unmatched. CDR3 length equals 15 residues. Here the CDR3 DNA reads TGCAGTGCTGAAAGCTATCGGGGACTAGCAACCGAGCAGTACTTC. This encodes CSAESYRGLATEQYF.

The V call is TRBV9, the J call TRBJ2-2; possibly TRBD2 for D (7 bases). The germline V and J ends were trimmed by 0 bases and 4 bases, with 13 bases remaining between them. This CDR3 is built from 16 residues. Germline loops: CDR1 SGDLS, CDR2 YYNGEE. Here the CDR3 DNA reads TGTGCCAGCAGCGTAGTCCCGGGGGGCAGCACCGGGGAGCTGTTTTTT. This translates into CASSVVPGGSTGELFF.

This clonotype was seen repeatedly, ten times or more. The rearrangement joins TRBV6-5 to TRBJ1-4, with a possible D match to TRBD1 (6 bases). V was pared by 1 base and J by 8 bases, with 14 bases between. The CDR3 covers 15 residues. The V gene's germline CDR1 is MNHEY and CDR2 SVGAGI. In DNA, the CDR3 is TGTGCCAGCAGTTACTATGAACAGGGCCGGGAAAAACTGTTTTTT. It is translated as CASSYYEQGREKLFF.

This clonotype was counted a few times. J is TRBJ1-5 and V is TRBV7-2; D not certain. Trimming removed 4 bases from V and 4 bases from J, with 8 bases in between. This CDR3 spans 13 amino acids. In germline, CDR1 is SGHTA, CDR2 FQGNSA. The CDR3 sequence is CASSWVQNQPQHF. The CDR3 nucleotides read TGTGCCAGCAGCTGGGTACAAAATCAGCCCCAGCATTTT.

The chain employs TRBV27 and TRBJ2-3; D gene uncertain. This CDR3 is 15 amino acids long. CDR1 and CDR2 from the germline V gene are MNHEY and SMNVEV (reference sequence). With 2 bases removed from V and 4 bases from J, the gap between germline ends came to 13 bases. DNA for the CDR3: TGTGCCAGCAGTTTAGGAGCTAGGGCGGCAGATACGCAGTATTTT. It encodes CASSLGARAADTQYF.

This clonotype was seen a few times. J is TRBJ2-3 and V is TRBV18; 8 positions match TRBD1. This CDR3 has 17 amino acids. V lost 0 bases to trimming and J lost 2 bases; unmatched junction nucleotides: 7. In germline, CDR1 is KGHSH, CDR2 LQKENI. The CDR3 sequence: CASSPPGTGSVTDTQYF. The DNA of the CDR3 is TGTGCCAGCTCACCACCCGGGACAGGTTCCGTCACAGATACGCAGTATTTT.

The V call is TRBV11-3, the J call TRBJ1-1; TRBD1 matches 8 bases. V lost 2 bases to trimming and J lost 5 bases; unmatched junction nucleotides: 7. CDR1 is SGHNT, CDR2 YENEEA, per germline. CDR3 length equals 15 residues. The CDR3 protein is CASSLRDRGGTEAFF. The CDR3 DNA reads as TGTGCCAGCAGCTTACGAGACAGGGGTGGGACTGAAGCTTTCTTT.

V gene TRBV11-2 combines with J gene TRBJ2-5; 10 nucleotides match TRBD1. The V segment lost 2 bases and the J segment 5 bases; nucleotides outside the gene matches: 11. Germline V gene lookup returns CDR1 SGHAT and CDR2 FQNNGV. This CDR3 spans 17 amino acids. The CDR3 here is CASSLSRRTGGWETQYF. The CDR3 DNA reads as TGTGCCAGCAGCTTATCCCGTAGGACAGGGGGGTGGGAGACCCAGTACTTC.

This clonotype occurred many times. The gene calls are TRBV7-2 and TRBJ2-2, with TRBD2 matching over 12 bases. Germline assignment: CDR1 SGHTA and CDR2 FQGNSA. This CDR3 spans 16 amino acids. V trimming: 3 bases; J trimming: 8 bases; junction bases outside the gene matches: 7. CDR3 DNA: TGTGCCAGCAGCTTGTTGACTAGCGGGGGTGTAGGGGAGCTGTTTTTT. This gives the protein CASSLLTSGGVGELFF.

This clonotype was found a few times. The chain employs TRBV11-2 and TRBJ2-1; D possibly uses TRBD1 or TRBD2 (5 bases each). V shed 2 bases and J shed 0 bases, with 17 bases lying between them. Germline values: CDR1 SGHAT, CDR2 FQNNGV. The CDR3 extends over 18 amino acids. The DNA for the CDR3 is TGTGCCAGCAGCTTATTGGGAACGGGGCTGAGCTCCTACAATGAGCAGTTCTTC. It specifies CASSLLGTGLSSYNEQFF.

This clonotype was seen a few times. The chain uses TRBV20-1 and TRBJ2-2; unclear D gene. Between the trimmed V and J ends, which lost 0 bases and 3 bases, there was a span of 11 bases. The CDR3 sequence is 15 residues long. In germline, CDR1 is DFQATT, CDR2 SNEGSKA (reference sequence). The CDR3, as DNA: TGCAGTGCTAGAGATCGGGTGCTAGACACCGGGGAGCTGTTTTTT. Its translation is CSARDRVLDTGELFF.

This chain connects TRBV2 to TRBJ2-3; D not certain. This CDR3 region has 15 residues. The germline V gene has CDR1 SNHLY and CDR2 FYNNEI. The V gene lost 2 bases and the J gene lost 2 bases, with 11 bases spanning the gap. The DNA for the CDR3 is TGTGCCAGCAGTGAAAGGCGGCATGTCACAGATACGCAGTATTTT. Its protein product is CASSERRHVTDTQYF.

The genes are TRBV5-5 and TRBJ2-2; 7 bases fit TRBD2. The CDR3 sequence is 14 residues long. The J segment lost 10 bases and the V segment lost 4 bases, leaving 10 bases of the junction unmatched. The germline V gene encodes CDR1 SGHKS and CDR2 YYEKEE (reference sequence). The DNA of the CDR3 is TGTGCCAGCAGCGCCTCAGGGAGGGGCTCGGAGCTGTTTTTT. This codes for CASSASGRGSELFF.

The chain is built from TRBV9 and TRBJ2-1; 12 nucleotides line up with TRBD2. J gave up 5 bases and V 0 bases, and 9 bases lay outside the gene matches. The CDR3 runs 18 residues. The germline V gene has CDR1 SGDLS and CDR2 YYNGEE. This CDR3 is CASSVAQASGGDNNEQFF. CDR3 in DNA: TGTGCCAGCAGCGTAGCTCAGGCTAGCGGGGGGGATAACAATGAGCAGTTCTTC.

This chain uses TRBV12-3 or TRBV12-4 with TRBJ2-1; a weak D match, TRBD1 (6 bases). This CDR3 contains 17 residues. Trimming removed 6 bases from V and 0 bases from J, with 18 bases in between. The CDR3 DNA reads TGTGCCAGCAGCCCAACGACAGGTTCTAACTCCTACAATGAGCAGTTCTTC. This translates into CASSPTTGSNSYNEQFF.

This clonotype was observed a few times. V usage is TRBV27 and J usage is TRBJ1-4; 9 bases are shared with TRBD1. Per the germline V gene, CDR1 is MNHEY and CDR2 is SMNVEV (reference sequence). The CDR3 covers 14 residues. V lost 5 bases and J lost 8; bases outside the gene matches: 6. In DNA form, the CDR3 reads TGTGCCAGCAGTCCCGGGACAGGGCACGAAAAACTGTTTTTT. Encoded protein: CASSPGTGHEKLFF. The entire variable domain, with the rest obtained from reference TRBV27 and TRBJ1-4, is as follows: EAQVTQNPRYLITVTGKKLTVTCSQNMNHEYMSWYRQDPGLGLRQIYYSMNVEVTDKGDVPEGYKVSRKEKRNFPLILESPSPNQTSLYFCASSPGTGHEKLFFGSGTQLSVL.

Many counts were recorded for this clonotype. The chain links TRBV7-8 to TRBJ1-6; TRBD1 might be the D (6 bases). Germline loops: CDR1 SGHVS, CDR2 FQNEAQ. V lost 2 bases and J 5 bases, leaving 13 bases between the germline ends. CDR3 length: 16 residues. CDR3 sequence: CASSLFGQTNNSPLHF. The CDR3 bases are TGTGCCAGCAGCTTATTTGGACAGACAAATAATTCACCCCTCCACTTT.

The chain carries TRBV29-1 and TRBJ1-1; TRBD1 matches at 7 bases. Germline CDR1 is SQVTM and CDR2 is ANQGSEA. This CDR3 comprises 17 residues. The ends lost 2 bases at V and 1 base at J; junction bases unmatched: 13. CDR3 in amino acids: CSVENPRGGGWNTEAFF. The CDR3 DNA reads TGCAGCGTTGAAAACCCCAGGGGAGGGGGCTGGAACACTGAAGCTTTCTTT.

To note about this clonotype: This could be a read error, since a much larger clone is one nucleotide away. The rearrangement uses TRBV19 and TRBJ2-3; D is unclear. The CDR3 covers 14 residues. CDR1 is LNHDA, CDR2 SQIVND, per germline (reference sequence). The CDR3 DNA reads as TGTGCCAGTACTTCATATACGAGCACAGATACGCAGTTTTTT. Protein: CASTSYTSTDTQFF.

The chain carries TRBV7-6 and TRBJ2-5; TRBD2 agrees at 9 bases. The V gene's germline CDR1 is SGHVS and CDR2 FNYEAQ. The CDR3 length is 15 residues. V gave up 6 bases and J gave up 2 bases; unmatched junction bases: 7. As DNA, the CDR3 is TGTGCCAGCAGACGAGCGGGGGGCCTACAAGAGACCCAGTACTTC. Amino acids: CASRRAGGLQETQYF.

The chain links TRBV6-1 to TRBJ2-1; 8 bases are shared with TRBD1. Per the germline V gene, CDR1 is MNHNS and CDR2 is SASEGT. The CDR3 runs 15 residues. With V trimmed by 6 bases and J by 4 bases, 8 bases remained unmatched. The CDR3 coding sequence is TGTGCCAGCAGCGTACACAGGGGGACTTACAATGAGCAGTTCTTC. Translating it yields CASSVHRGTYNEQFF.

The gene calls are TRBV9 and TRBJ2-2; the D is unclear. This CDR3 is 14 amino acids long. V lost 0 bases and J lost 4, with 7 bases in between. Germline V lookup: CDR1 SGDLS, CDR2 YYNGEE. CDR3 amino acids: CASSVARSTGELFF. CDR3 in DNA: TGTGCCAGCAGCGTAGCCCGCAGCACCGGGGAGCTGTTTTTT.

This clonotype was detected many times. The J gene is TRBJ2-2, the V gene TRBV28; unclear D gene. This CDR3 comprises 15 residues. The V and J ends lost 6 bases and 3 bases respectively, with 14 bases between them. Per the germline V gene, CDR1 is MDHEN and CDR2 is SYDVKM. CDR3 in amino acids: CASRRPPEYTGELFF. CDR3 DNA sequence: TGTGCCAGCAGAAGACCGCCGGAGTACACCGGGGAGCTGTTTTTT.

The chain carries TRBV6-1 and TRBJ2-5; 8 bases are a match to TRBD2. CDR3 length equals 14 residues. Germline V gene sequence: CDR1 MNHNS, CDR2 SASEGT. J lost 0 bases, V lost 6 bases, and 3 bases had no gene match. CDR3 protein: CASRQLADQETQYF. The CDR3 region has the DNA TGTGCCAGCAGACAACTAGCGGACCAAGAGACCCAGTACTTC.